These 3 T cell receptor beta chains were all obtained from the same sample, sequenced in a study of blood T cell repertoires in COVID-19. Produced via immunoSEQ multiplex PCR; TCRdb's table is partial and in-frame only. The sample carries more than 85,000 clones, about nine tenths recorded once. Sequencing used peripheral blood. The receptors come from a woman aged 45-59 years with COVID-19, enrolled during active disease.

This sequence joins TRBV24-1 and TRBJ2-6; 8 bases align to TRBD1. Germline trimming cut 2 bases from V and 1 base from J; bases unmatched to any gene: 3. This CDR3 spans 17 amino acids. Per the germline V gene, CDR1 is KGHDR and CDR2 is SFDVKD. CDR3 DNA sequence: TGTGCCACCAGTGATTCCGGGACAGGATCTGGGGCCAACGTCCTGACTTTC. Its translation is CATSDSGTGSGANVLTF.

This chain uses TRBV30 with TRBJ2-3; TRBD2 agrees at 10 bases. The germline gives CDR1 GTSNPN, CDR2 SVGIG (reference sequence). Trimming removed 5 bases from V and 6 bases from J; junction bases left unmatched: 5. The CDR3 spans 13 residues. CDR3 bases: TGTGCCTGGGTGGGACTAGCGTGGGATACGCAGTATTTT. Its protein is CAWVGLAWDTQYF.

The rearrangement links TRBV29-1 to TRBJ2-1; the match to TRBD1 covers 11 bases. Germline V lookup: CDR1 SQVTM, CDR2 ANQGSEA. The J segment lost 9 bases and the V segment lost 6 bases, leaving 1 base of the junction unmatched. This CDR3 spans 11 amino acids. The CDR3 spells CSVGQGGEQFF. CDR3 DNA: TGCAGCGTGGGACAGGGGGGTGAGCAGTTCTTC.